This T cell receptor beta chain derives from a study of human T cells and chemical hapten exposure. Study as a whole: Mostly female patients had alopecia areata, totalis or universalis.

There are 14 residues in the CDR3. V was cut by 2 bases and J by 3 bases, with 10 bases left in between. The germline V gene has CDR1 SEHNR and CDR2 FQNEAQ (reference sequence). Specified time point: patch test 2, 6 weeks after DPC sensitization. Treatment: therapeutic diphenylcyclopropenone sensitization with weekly scalp DPC. Unfractionated whole blood was the source from which total RNA was extracted. Original processing methods: Per sample, the median was around 100,000 TCRs, with values from roughly 25,000 to 750,000. In TCRdb, the RACE reads were re-called with MiXCR into one record per CDR3 protein. In this record, the V and J calls reflect TCRdb's handling and not the investigators' own analysis. Here the sample spans about 50,000 distinct CDR3 sequences, 9.5% to 10% being singletons.

This TCR came from a woman aged 45-59 years with alopecia areata. Some clones in this sample may be carry-over from other donors' samples. The genes are TRBV7-9 and TRBJ1-1, with no clear D. The sequencing used whole blood, collected in connection with sensitization to the hapten diphenylcyclopropenone (DPC). The CDR3 loop reads CASSLRVSYTEAFF. In DNA, the CDR3 is TGTGCCAGCAGCTTAAGGGTCTCGTACACTGAAGCTTTCTTT.